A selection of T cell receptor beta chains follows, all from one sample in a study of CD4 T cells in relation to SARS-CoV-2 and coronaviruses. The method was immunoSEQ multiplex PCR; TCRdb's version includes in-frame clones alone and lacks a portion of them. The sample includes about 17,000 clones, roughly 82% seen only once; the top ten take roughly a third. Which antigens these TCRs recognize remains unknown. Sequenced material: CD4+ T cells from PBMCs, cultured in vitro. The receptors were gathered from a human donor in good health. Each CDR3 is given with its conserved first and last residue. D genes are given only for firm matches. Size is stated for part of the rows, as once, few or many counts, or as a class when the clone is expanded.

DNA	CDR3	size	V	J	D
TGTGCCAGCTCACCACAGGGACAGCCGAACACTGAAGCTTTCTTT	CASSPQGQPNTEAFF	-	TRBV18	TRBJ1-1	TRBD1
TGCGCCAGCAGTGATGGGGCAGGGGGCGCGTCAGATACGCAGTATTTT	CASSDGAGGASDTQYF	-	TRBV10-1	TRBJ2-3	TRBD1
TGTGCCAGCAGCTTCATAGGGGCCTACGAGCAGTACTTC	CASSFIGAYEQYF	-	TRBV7-9	TRBJ2-7	-
TGTGCCAGCAGAGACCGAAGCGGGGGGGCCCAGACAGATACGCAGTATTTT	CASRDRSGGAQTDTQYF	-	TRBV2	TRBJ2-3	TRBD2
TGTGCCAGCAGCCATGGAACTAGCAGCACAGATACGCAGTATTTT	CASSHGTSSTDTQYF	once	TRBV3-1/TRBV3-2	TRBJ2-3	-
TGTGCCAGCAGTTTCTTAGTGGGTGAAGCTTTCTTT	CASSFLVGEAFF	-	TRBV6-6	TRBJ1-1	-
TGTGCCAGCAGTGAAGCGACAGGGGGCTATGGCTACACCTTC	CASSEATGGYGYTF	-	TRBV6-1	TRBJ1-2	TRBD1
TGTGCCAGCATGGCTAGCGGGGGCACCGGGGAGCTGTTTTTT	CASMASGGTGELFF	-	TRBV6-1	TRBJ2-2	TRBD2
TGTGCCAGTAGTTTGGACAGAAATCAAGAGACCCAGTACTTC	CASSLDRNQETQYF	once	TRBV19	TRBJ2-5	-
TGTGCCTGGAGTACCCCAACTAGCGGGAGGGCCACTGGTGAGCAGTTCTTC	CAWSTPTSGRATGEQFF	few	TRBV30	TRBJ2-1	TRBD2
TGTGCCAGTAGCATCGACAGGGGGCTGTCGTATGGCTACACCTTC	CASSIDRGLSYGYTF	once	TRBV19	TRBJ1-2	TRBD1
TGTGCCAGCAGCTCGAGCCTCAGCTCCTATAATTCACCCCTCCACTTT	CASSSSLSSYNSPLHF	-	TRBV11-3	TRBJ1-6	-
TGTGCCAGCAGTCAGGGTTCTTCTGGGGCCAACGTCCTGACTTTC	CASSQGSSGANVLTF	-	TRBV6-2/TRBV6-3	TRBJ2-6	-
TGTGCCAGCAGCTCAGTAGCGGGAGGAACTTACAATGAGCAGTTCTTC	CASSSVAGGTYNEQFF	-	TRBV7-9	TRBJ2-1	TRBD2
TGTGCCAGCAGCCAAGACAGGGGACAGCCCCAGCATTTT	CASSQDRGQPQHF	once	TRBV3-1/TRBV3-2	TRBJ1-5	-
TGTGCCAGCAGTTACCCTGACAGCGGGGGGACCCAGTACTTC	CASSYPDSGGTQYF	once	TRBV6-2/TRBV6-3	TRBJ2-5	TRBD2
TGTGCCAGCAGTTACTCTATGATAGCCGAAGAGACCCAGTACTTC	CASSYSMIAEETQYF	-	TRBV6-5	TRBJ2-5	-
TGTGCCAGCAGTCCACAGGGGCGACCCTACAATGAGCAGTTCTTC	CASSPQGRPYNEQFF	-	TRBV6-5	TRBJ2-1	TRBD1
TGTGCCAGCAGCTTCAGTATAGGCGGGGGCCGCGAGGATACGCAGTATTTT	CASSFSIGGGREDTQYF	-	TRBV7-2	TRBJ2-3	-
TGTGCCAGCTCACGGAGGGGACTAGCGGGGGAAAGCACAGATACGCAGTATTTT	CASSRRGLAGESTDTQYF	-	TRBV18	TRBJ2-3	TRBD2
TGTGCCAGCAGTCGACCGTCGAACACTGAAGCTTTCTTT	CASSRPSNTEAFF	once	TRBV6-2/TRBV6-3	TRBJ1-1	-
TGCGCCAGCAGCCAAGAGCGACGGGGACTCCTGTACTTC	CASSQERRGLLYF	-	TRBV4-3	TRBJ2-5	-
TGTGCCAGCAGCCGATTTCAGGGAGGAGGTGAAAAACTGTTTTTT	CASSRFQGGGEKLFF	few	TRBV14	TRBJ1-4	-
TGCGCCAGCAGCTTGGGACAGGTTAACTCTGGAAACACCATATATTTT	CASSLGQVNSGNTIYF	-	TRBV5-1	TRBJ1-3	-
TGCGCCAGCAGCCCGGGGGTGAACACTGAAGCTTTCTTT	CASSPGVNTEAFF	-	TRBV5-1	TRBJ1-1	-
TGTGCCAGTAATTATCGGACAGGGACCGGGGAGCTGTTTTTT	CASNYRTGTGELFF	-	TRBV19	TRBJ2-2	TRBD1
TGTGCCAGCAGCTCGACAGGGGGCGGGAGATCTGGGGCCAACGTCCTGACTTTC	CASSSTGGGRSGANVLTF	-	TRBV7-3	TRBJ2-6	TRBD1
TGTGCCAGCAGCTTACCGCCCAGGGTTGGCACCGGGGAGCTGTTTTTT	CASSLPPRVGTGELFF	-	TRBV7-2	TRBJ2-2	-
TGTGCCAGTAGTATAGAAGGACAGCTGCCCTATGGCTACACCTTC	CASSIEGQLPYGYTF	-	TRBV19	TRBJ1-2	-
TGCAGCGTTGATGGGACGGGCGGGGCCACAGATACGCAGTATTTT	CSVDGTGGATDTQYF	once	TRBV29-1	TRBJ2-3	-
TGTGCCAGCAGCCAAGTCAACAGCGCTTCCTACGAGCAGTACTTC	CASSQVNSASYEQYF	-	TRBV3-1/TRBV3-2	TRBJ2-7	-
TGTGCCAGCAGCCCCAGGTTAGGGGCCTCACTTAATTCACCCCTCCACTTT	CASSPRLGASLNSPLHF	-	TRBV7-6	TRBJ1-6	-
TGTGCCAGCAGCTTTGAGATGAACACTGAAGCTTTCTTT	CASSFEMNTEAFF	once	TRBV7-2	TRBJ1-1	-
TGTGCCAGCAGCTCTAGCACAGATACGCAGTATTTT	CASSSSTDTQYF	-	TRBV7-2	TRBJ2-3	-
TGTGCCAGCAGTTACCCCAGGGGCACGCAGTATTTT	CASSYPRGTQYF	-	TRBV6-5	TRBJ2-3	-
TGCGCCAGCAGCTCAGACAGCGGACCTAGCACAGATACGCAGTATTTT	CASSSDSGPSTDTQYF	once	TRBV5-1	TRBJ2-3	-
TGTGCCAGCAGCTTCGGGACCCCAAATCAGCCCCAGCATTTT	CASSFGTPNQPQHF	-	TRBV7-2	TRBJ1-5	-
TGTGCCAGCAGTTCCACAGGGCCCCTCCACTTT	CASSSTGPLHF	-	TRBV6-6	TRBJ1-6	-
TGCGCCAGCAGACGCCCCGGGACAGGTCTATCGGACACTGAAGCTTTCTTT	CASRRPGTGLSDTEAFF	once	TRBV5-1	TRBJ1-1	TRBD1
TGTGCCAGCAGCCAAGACAGCTCTGGGGCCAACGTCCTGACTTTC	CASSQDSSGANVLTF	-	TRBV3-1/TRBV3-2	TRBJ2-6	-
TGTGCCAGTAGTATTTCAGGTCTAGCGGGGCTCACAGATACGCAGTATTTT	CASSISGLAGLTDTQYF	-	TRBV19	TRBJ2-3	TRBD2
TGTGCCAGCAGCTTTACAGGGGGCTGGAACACTGAAGCTTTCTTT	CASSFTGGWNTEAFF	-	TRBV11-2	TRBJ1-1	TRBD1